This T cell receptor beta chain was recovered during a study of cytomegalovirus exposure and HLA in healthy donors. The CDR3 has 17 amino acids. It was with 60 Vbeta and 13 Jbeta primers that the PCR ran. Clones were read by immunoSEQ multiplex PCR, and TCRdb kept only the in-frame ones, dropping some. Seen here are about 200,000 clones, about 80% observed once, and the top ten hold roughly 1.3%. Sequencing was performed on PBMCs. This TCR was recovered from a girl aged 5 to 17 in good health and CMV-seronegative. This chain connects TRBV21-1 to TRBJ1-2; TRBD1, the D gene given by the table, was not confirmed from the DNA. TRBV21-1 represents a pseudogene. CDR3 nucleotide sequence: TGTGCCAGCAGCAAAGTAGGCGACAGGTTAACTAACTATGGCTACACCTTC. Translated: CASSKVGDRLTNYGYTF.